Listed below are T cell receptor beta chains from one sample, sequenced in a study of blood T cell repertoires in COVID-19. The method was immunoSEQ multiplex PCR; TCRdb's version includes in-frame clones alone and lacks a portion of them. The table records roughly 90,000 clones, about 85% of them present only once. What was sequenced was peripheral blood. The receptors shown here come from an older woman with acute or convalescent COVID-19. CDR3s include the opening cysteine and the closing phenylalanine or tryptophan. The D gene is left open where the match is weak. Size values are once, few and many counts, or a class for expanded clones, and some rows have none.

V gene	clone size	D gene	J gene	CDR3 DNA	CDR3 protein
TRBV4-1	NA	NA	TRBJ1-5	TGCGCCAGCAGCAATCAAGAGGGACAGCCCCAGCATTTT	CASSNQEGQPQHF
TRBV4-2	NA	NA	TRBJ1-5	TGTGCCAGCAGCCCCTCTTGGACGGGGGAAGCCAATCAGCCCCAGCATTTT	CASSPSWTGEANQPQHF
TRBV27	NA	NA	TRBJ1-1	TGTGCCAGCAGCGAAAAGGGACACCCGAACACTGAAGCTTTCTTT	CASSEKGHPNTEAFF
TRBV10-1	NA	TRBD1	TRBJ1-1	TGCGCCAGCAGTTCAGGGGGCGAGGAAGCTTTCTTT	CASSSGGEEAFF
TRBV19	few	NA	TRBJ1-4	TGTGCCAGTAGTATGGAGGGACCTAATGAAAAACTGTTTTTT	CASSMEGPNEKLFF
TRBV2	NA	NA	TRBJ2-3	TGTGCCAGCAGTCGGGCGGGGTTCGCAGATACGCAGTATTTT	CASSRAGFADTQYF
TRBV5-1	NA	TRBD1	TRBJ1-1	TGCGCCAGCAGCCTATTTGGACAGGGGTCCACTGAAGCTTTCTTT	CASSLFGQGSTEAFF
TRBV5-1	NA	NA	TRBJ2-7	TGCGCCAGCAGCTGGGGCAGGGGTTACGAGCAGTACTTC	CASSWGRGYEQYF
TRBV6-2/TRBV6-3	few	TRBD1	TRBJ1-6	TGTGCCAGCAGCCCGGGACAGACCCATTTCTCACCCCTCCACTTT	CASSPGQTHFSPLHF
TRBV6-1	NA	NA	TRBJ1-4	TGTGCCAGCAGTGAATTTCTTGCGGAAAAACTGTTTTTT	CASSEFLAEKLFF
TRBV29-1	NA	TRBD1	TRBJ1-2	TGCAGCGTATACGGACAGGGGGCAGGGGGCTACACCTTC	CSVYGQGAGGYTF
TRBV7-3	NA	NA	TRBJ1-3	TGTGCCAGCAGCTCCCGGTCGGGAAACACCATATATTTT	CASSSRSGNTIYF
TRBV6-4	NA	NA	TRBJ2-7	TGTGCCAGTGGGGAGGACCCGCTCTACGAGCAGTACTTC	CASGEDPLYEQYF
TRBV3-1/TRBV3-2	NA	NA	TRBJ2-4	TGTGCCAGCAGCCAAGATTTAGGTCGGTGGGGGGAGGCCAAAAACATTCAGTACTTC	CASSQDLGRWGEAKNIQYF
TRBV5-1	NA	TRBD1	TRBJ1-1	TGCGCCAGCAACGGACAGGGGGCAAATTTGGGCACTGAAGCTTTCTTT	CASNGQGANLGTEAFF
TRBV6-5	NA	NA	TRBJ1-1	TGTGCCAGCAAAGGGACTCTCGAACCTGAAGCTTTCTTT	CASKGTLEPEAFF
TRBV6-5	NA	NA	TRBJ1-1	TGTGCCAGCAGTCAGCAGGGGAGGAACACTGAAGCTTTCTTT	CASSQQGRNTEAFF
TRBV4-2	NA	NA	TRBJ1-1	TGTGCCAGCAGCCAAGACACAGGGAACACTGAAGCTTTCTTT	CASSQDTGNTEAFF
TRBV30	once	NA	TRBJ1-3	TGTGCCCAAAGCCGTACAGGACGCTCTGGAAACACCATATATTTT	CAQSRTGRSGNTIYF
TRBV18	NA	NA	TRBJ1-1	TGTGCCAGCTCCCCGGCAGGTGTAACTGAAGCTTTCTTT	CASSPAGVTEAFF
TRBV2	NA	NA	TRBJ2-5	TGTGCCAGCAGTCGGGGGGCCGTTGACCAAGAGACCCAGTACTTC	CASSRGAVDQETQYF
TRBV11-3	few	NA	TRBJ1-4	TGTGCCAGCAGCTCCAGGGAGGCTAATGAAAAACTGTTTTTT	CASSSREANEKLFF
TRBV6-1	NA	NA	TRBJ1-6	TGTGCCAGCAGTGAGTCAGGGAATAATTCACCCCTCCACTTT	CASSESGNNSPLHF
TRBV5-1	NA	TRBD1	TRBJ2-4	TGCGCCAGCAGCCTACAGGGGAAAAACATTCAGTACTTC	CASSLQGKNIQYF
TRBV27	NA	NA	TRBJ1-1	TGTGCCAGCAGTTTGTTGGTTGGGGGGGCTAGGGCTGAAGCTTTCTTT	CASSLLVGGARAEAFF
TRBV12-3/TRBV12-4	NA	NA	TRBJ1-2	TGTGCCAGCAGCTCGACAGGCAGGGTTGGCTACACCTTC	CASSSTGRVGYTF